These T cell receptor beta chains were read from a single sample in a study of shared clonotypes between healthy human individuals. Clones were read by immunoSEQ multiplex PCR, and TCRdb kept only the in-frame ones, dropping some. Of around 510,000 clones in the sample, around 96% were seen once. The sample was naive CD4+ T cells sorted from blood. These receptors were taken from a young woman in good health. CDR3s include the opening cysteine and the closing phenylalanine or tryptophan. The D gene is left open where the match is weak. Part of the rows lack a size; the others show once, few, many or a class for expanded clones.

clone_size j_call v_call d_call cdr3_nt cdr3_aa
. TRBJ2-7 TRBV19 TRBD2 TGTGCCAGCAAAGGGAGGGGTTACGAGCAGTACTTC CASKGRGYEQYF
. TRBJ2-1 TRBV7-9 TRBD2 TGTGCCAGCAGCTTAGTGACTAGCGGGAGAAATGAGCAGTTCTTC CASSLVTSGRNEQFF
once TRBJ2-1 TRBV29-1 TRBD2 TGCAGCGTTGACACGAGGACTAGCGGGAGAATTCGTGAGCAGTTCTTC CSVDTRTSGRIREQFF
. TRBJ1-2 TRBV6-1 TRBD1 TGTGCCAGCAGTGAAGGACAGGGTTATGGCTACACCTTC CASSEGQGYGYTF
. TRBJ1-2 TRBV2 . TGTGCCAGCAGTAAGGGTGCGGATGGCTACACCTTC CASSKGADGYTF
. TRBJ2-7 TRBV23-1 TRBD1 TGCGCCAGCAGTCAACGGGACAGGGACCCCTACGAGCAGTACTTC CASSQRDRDPYEQYF
once TRBJ1-2 TRBV5-8 . TGTGCCAGCAGCCTCCTGAGTAGCCACTATGGCTACACCTTC CASSLLSSHYGYTF
. TRBJ1-4 TRBV2 TRBD1 TGTGCCAGCAGATTCGGGACAGCCAGCCATGCAACTAATGAAAAACTGTTTTTT CASRFGTASHATNEKLFF
once TRBJ1-2 TRBV21-1 . TGTGCCAGCAGCAAAGAAGGGCACCATGGCTACACCTTC CASSKEGHHGYTF
. TRBJ1-3 TRBV2 . TGTGCCGGGCAGGGCTCTGGAAACACCATATATTTT CAGQGSGNTIYF
. TRBJ1-5 TRBV18 TRBD1 TGTGCCAGCTCACGGGGGGACAGAGATCAGCCCCAGCATTTT CASSRGDRDQPQHF
. TRBJ2-7 TRBV6-6 . TGTGCCAGCAGTTACACCTACTCCTACGAGCAGTACTTC CASSYTYSYEQYF
once TRBJ2-3 TRBV14 TRBD2 TGTGCCAGCAGCCAAGATCTTTCGGGTAGCGGGGTTCGGGATACGCAGTATTTT CASSQDLSGSGVRDTQYF
. TRBJ2-3 TRBV11-2 . TGTGCCAGCAGCGCCCTAGGATTAGGCACAGATACGCAGTATTTT CASSALGLGTDTQYF
. TRBJ2-7 TRBV10-1 TRBD1 TGCGCCAGCAGTGAAGGGGGACAGGGCGTTGGCGAGCAGTACTTC CASSEGGQGVGEQYF
. TRBJ2-2 TRBV9 . TGTGCCAGCAGCGTAGCTGGATTACAGCTGAACACCGGGGAGCTGTTTTTT CASSVAGLQLNTGELFF
once TRBJ1-1 TRBV6-1 . TGTGCCAGCAGTGAAGCGACGCCCAACACTGAAGCTTTCTTT CASSEATPNTEAFF
once TRBJ1-5 TRBV6-1 . TGTGCCAGCAGTGAAGTGACGGGCCAGCCCCAGCATTTT CASSEVTGQPQHF
. TRBJ1-5 TRBV19 . TGTGCCAGTAGTAGGGGAGAGCAGCCCCAGCATTTT CASSRGEQPQHF
. TRBJ2-1 TRBV10-3 . TGTGCCATCAGTGAGTCGTTGGGCAATGAGCAGTTCTTC CAISESLGNEQFF
. TRBJ2-1 TRBV2 . TGTGCCAGCTCCGGGCGCAAGTTACAGAACAATGAGCAGTTCTTC CASSGRKLQNNEQFF
. TRBJ1-2 TRBV30 . TGTGCCTGGAGTTCCCGGGGATTCAGTGGCTACACCTTC CAWSSRGFSGYTF
few TRBJ1-5 TRBV4-1 . TGCGCCAGCAGCCAAGATCCGGCCATTAGCAATCAGCCCCAGCATTTT CASSQDPAISNQPQHF
. TRBJ1-5 TRBV27 . TGTGCCAGCAGTTTAAGGGCAGCCACGAATCAGCCCCAGCATTTT CASSLRAATNQPQHF
. TRBJ1-1 TRBV20-1 . TGCAGTGCTTACCATAACAGGGAAGCTTTCTTT CSAYHNREAFF
. TRBJ2-7 TRBV5-1 . TGCGCCAGCAGCGGGGGCAGGGGAAGCGACGAGCAGTACTTC CASSGGRGSDEQYF
. TRBJ2-7 TRBV11-2 . TGTGCCAGCAGCCGGGACAACTACGAGCAGTACTTC CASSRDNYEQYF
. TRBJ2-7 TRBV7-8 . TGTGCCAGCAGCCGGACGGTCTCCTACGAGCAGTACTTC CASSRTVSYEQYF
. TRBJ2-7 TRBV30 . TGTGCCTGGAGTGTACACTACGAGCAGTACTTC CAWSVHYEQYF
. TRBJ1-4 TRBV18 TRBD1 TGTGCCAGCTCACCCGGGACAGGGGGTGAAAAACTGTTTTTT CASSPGTGGEKLFF
. TRBJ2-3 TRBV5-1 TRBD2 TGCGCCAGCAGCACCTGGGGACTAGCGGGGACTGCTAGCACAGATACGCAGTATTTT CASSTWGLAGTASTDTQYF
. TRBJ2-7 TRBV27 . TGTGCCAGCAGTTTACCCTTGGACGAGCAGTACTTC CASSLPLDEQYF
. TRBJ2-7 TRBV28 TRBD2 TGTGCCAGCAGTTTATCCCTAGCGGTCGACGAGCAGTACTTC CASSLSLAVDEQYF
. TRBJ2-7 TRBV5-1 . TGCGCCAGCAGCTGGGGGCTAGGGGCGTGGGAGCAGTACTTC CASSWGLGAWEQYF
. TRBJ1-2 TRBV11-2 . TGTGCCAGCAGCCTCGAAAGCGACTATGGCTACACCTTC CASSLESDYGYTF
. TRBJ2-6 TRBV6-5 TRBD1 TGTGCCAGCAGACAGACAGGGTTAGGGGCCAACGTCCTGACTTTC CASRQTGLGANVLTF
. TRBJ1-1 TRBV7-3 . TGTGCCAGCAGCACCCAGGAGGGGACTGAAGCTTTCTTT CASSTQEGTEAFF
. TRBJ2-5 TRBV19 TRBD1 TGTGCCAGTAGCAAGAGACAGGGTAGGGAAGAGACCCAGTACTTC CASSKRQGREETQYF
. TRBJ1-5 TRBV11-2 . TGTGCCAGCAGCTTCGGGCAGAATCAGCCCCAGCATTTT CASSFGQNQPQHF
. TRBJ2-7 TRBV27 TRBD2 TGTGCCAGCAGTTTAATTGGGCTAGCGGGAGGGATTAGCTCCTACGAGCAGTACTTC CASSLIGLAGGISSYEQYF
once TRBJ2-7 TRBV28 . TGTGCCAGCAACCCCCCCGGGGACTCGCCCTACGAGCAGTACTTC CASNPPGDSPYEQYF
once TRBJ1-2 TRBV2 . TGTGCCAGCAGTGAATCGACGGACAGACAATATGGCTACACCTTC CASSESTDRQYGYTF
. TRBJ2-2 TRBV18 . TGTGCCAGCTCACCACCCAACGGCAACACCGGGGAGCTGTTTTTT CASSPPNGNTGELFF
. TRBJ2-7 TRBV18 TRBD2 TGTGCCAGCTCACCGGGTTTACGCGGGAGGTCCTACGAGCAGTACTTC CASSPGLRGRSYEQYF
. TRBJ2-7 TRBV28 . TGTGCCAGCTCGACCCGCGCTCTGCCAGGAGGTTACGAGCAGTACTTC CASSTRALPGGYEQYF
. TRBJ2-7 TRBV29-1 TRBD1 TGCAGCGTCGCGACAGGGGGGTACGAGCAGTACTTC CSVATGGYEQYF
. TRBJ2-6 TRBV27 . TGTGCCAGCAGCCTTAGGTACGACTCTGGGGCCAACGTCCTGACTTTC CASSLRYDSGANVLTF
. TRBJ2-2 TRBV27 . TGTGCCAGCAGAGAAGGGGGGACCGGGGAGCTGTTTTTT CASREGGTGELFF
. TRBJ2-3 TRBV29-1 TRBD2 TGCAGCGTTGAAGCCGTAGGGGGACTAGCGGGGACAGATACGCAGTATTTT CSVEAVGGLAGTDTQYF
. TRBJ2-7 TRBV20-1 TRBD2 TGCAGTGGTAGCGGGAACTACGAGCAGTACTTC CSGSGNYEQYF
. TRBJ2-5 TRBV28 . TGTGCCAGCAGTGCGTTACAGGGAGGGAAGCACTTC CASSALQGGKHF